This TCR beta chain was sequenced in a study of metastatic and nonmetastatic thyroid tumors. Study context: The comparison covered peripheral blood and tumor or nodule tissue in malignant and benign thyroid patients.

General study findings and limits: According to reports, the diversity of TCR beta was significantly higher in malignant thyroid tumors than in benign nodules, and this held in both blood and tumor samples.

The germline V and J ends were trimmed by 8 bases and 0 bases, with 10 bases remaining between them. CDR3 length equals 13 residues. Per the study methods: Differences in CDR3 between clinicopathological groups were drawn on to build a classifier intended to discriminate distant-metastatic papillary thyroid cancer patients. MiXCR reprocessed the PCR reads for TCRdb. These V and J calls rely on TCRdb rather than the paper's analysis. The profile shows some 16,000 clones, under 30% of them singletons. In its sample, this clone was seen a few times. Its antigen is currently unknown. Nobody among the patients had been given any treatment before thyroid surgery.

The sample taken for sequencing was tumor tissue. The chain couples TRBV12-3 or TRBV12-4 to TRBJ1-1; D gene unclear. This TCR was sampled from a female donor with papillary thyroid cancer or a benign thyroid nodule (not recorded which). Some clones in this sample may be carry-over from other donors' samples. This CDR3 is CASLVVLNTEAFF. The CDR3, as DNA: TGTGCCAGCCTTGTGGTGTTGAACACTGAAGCTTTCTTT.